This is a list of T cell receptor beta chains from one sample in a study of CD8 T cells in ankylosing spondylitis. Using its own MiXCR run on the 5' RACE reads, TCRdb lists one record per CDR3 protein. The sample includes about 90,000 distinct CDR3 sequences, roughly 27% of them seen just once. Sequenced material: blood, either unsorted or a sorted T cell fraction (not recorded which). These receptors came from a male donor with ankylosing spondylitis or in good health (not recorded which). CDR3s include the opening cysteine and the closing phenylalanine or tryptophan. A D gene is named only where the DNA matches it firmly. Only part of the rows carry a size: once, few, many, or a class if the clone is expanded.

V	size	D	J	CDR3	DNA
TRBV27	NA	NA	TRBJ2-3	CASSLVGLPKSKDTQYF	TGTGCCAGCAGTTTAGTAGGACTACCAAAATCCAAGGATACGCAGTATTTT
TRBV7-7	few	NA	TRBJ2-1	CASSAGTTSRQNEQFF	TGTGCTAGCAGCGCCGGGACAACATCCCGGCAGAATGAGCAGTTCTTC
TRBV29-1	few	TRBD2	TRBJ2-1	CSVSGGTNNEQFF	TGCAGCGTCAGCGGGGGGACCAACAATGAGCAGTTCTTC
TRBV2	many	NA	TRBJ1-1	CASKRGGTEAFF	TGTGCCAGCAAACGGGGAGGCACTGAAGCTTTCTTT
TRBV10-3	NA	TRBD1	TRBJ2-5	CAISPDRASYQETQYF	TGTGCCATCAGTCCTGACAGGGCATCGTACCAAGAGACCCAGTACTTC
TRBV14	few	TRBD2	TRBJ2-2	CASSQGTSGRAPTGELFF	TGTGCCAGCAGCCAAGGGACTAGCGGGAGGGCCCCGACCGGGGAGCTGTTTTTT
TRBV6-5	few	NA	TRBJ2-1	CASSYSRGRGNEQFF	TGTGCCAGCAGTTACTCGCGAGGCAGGGGTAATGAGCAGTTCTTC
TRBV7-2	NA	NA	TRBJ2-1	CASSALGDEQFF	TGTGCCAGCAGCGCCCTCGGAGATGAGCAGTTCTTC
TRBV20-1	few	NA	TRBJ2-7	CSARDFQRTTNYEQYF	TGCAGTGCTAGAGATTTTCAGAGGACAACGAACTACGAGCAGTACTTC
TRBV20-1	few	NA	TRBJ2-1	CSARWAKQFF	TGCAGTGCTAGGTGGGCTAAGCAGTTCTTC
TRBV10-3	few	TRBD1	TRBJ1-3	CAITDRASGNTIYF	TGTGCCATCACGGACAGGGCCTCTGGAAACACCATATATTTT
TRBV29-1	NA	NA	TRBJ2-7	CSVRLFYEQYF	TGCAGCGTTCGACTGTTTTACGAGCAGTACTTC
TRBV7-9	NA	NA	TRBJ1-2	CASTPSRRDGYTF	TGTGCCAGCACCCCATCGCGCAGGGACGGCTACACCTTC
TRBV6-1	NA	NA	TRBJ2-3	CASSEVVYTQYF	TGTGCCAGCAGTGAAGTGGTATATACGCAGTATTTT
TRBV5-6	NA	NA	TRBJ2-4	CASSLRALAKNIQYF	TGTGCCAGCAGCTTGAGGGCGTTGGCCAAAAACATTCAGTACTTC
TRBV5-1	NA	TRBD1	TRBJ2-3	CASSLEDRGTDTQYF	TGCGCCAGCAGCTTGGAAGACAGGGGCACAGATACGCAGTATTTT
TRBV3-1	few	NA	TRBJ1-2	CASSQFLPRGKDGYTF	TGTGCCAGCAGCCAATTCCTCCCCAGGGGAAAGGATGGCTACACCTTC
TRBV7-2	once	NA	TRBJ1-2	CASSLERQYYGYTF	TGTGCCAGCAGCTTAGAACGACAGTACTATGGCTACACCTTC
TRBV5-1	NA	TRBD2	TRBJ2-7	CASSSGIPRGRTYEQYF	TGCGCCAGCAGCTCCGGAATCCCTCGCGGGAGAACCTACGAGCAGTACTTC
TRBV5-6	many	NA	TRBJ1-1	CASSDILNTEAFF	TGTGCCAGCTCGGACATCTTGAACACTGAAGCTTTCTTT
TRBV20-1	NA	NA	TRBJ2-3	CSARGSSDTQYF	TGCAGTGCTAGAGGCTCCTCCGATACGCAGTATTTT
TRBV6-1	few	NA	TRBJ1-3	CASKRGDGNTIYF	TGTGCCAGCAAACGGGGGGATGGAAACACCATATATTTT
TRBV5-1	NA	NA	TRBJ1-1	CASSLHYVNTEAFF	TGCGCCAGCAGCCTCCACTACGTGAACACTGAAGCTTTCTTT
TRBV20-1	NA	NA	TRBJ1-3	CSARDQGLSGNTIYF	TGCAGTGCTAGAGATCAGGGCCTCTCTGGAAACACCATATATTTT
TRBV20-1	NA	NA	TRBJ2-7	CSAKMSGYEQYF	TGCAGTGCTAAGATGTCCGGTTACGAGCAGTACTTC
TRBV10-1	NA	TRBD1	TRBJ2-3	CASSEGQGKGTDTQYF	TGCGCCAGCAGTGAAGGACAGGGCAAGGGCACAGATACGCAGTATTTT
TRBV18	NA	TRBD1	TRBJ2-2	CASSPGTGANTGELFF	TGTGCCAGCTCACCAGGGACAGGGGCGAACACCGGGGAGCTGTTTTTT
TRBV7-3	many	NA	TRBJ1-1	CASSATLTGYTEAFF	TGTGCCAGCAGCGCGACTTTAACTGGGTACACTGAAGCTTTCTTT
TRBV6-4	few	NA	TRBJ2-1	CASSAEPSSYNEQFF	TGTGCCAGCAGTGCTGAGCCGAGCTCCTACAATGAGCAGTTCTTC
TRBV18	few	TRBD2	TRBJ2-1	CASSPLYSGMSEQFF	TGTGCCAGCTCACCATTATATAGCGGGATGAGTGAGCAGTTCTTC
TRBV7-9	NA	NA	TRBJ2-5	CASSSLGGGETQYF	TGTGCCAGCAGCTCCCTAGGGGGAGGAGAGACCCAGTACTTC
TRBV5-1	NA	TRBD1	TRBJ1-1	CASSLGGQAGGTEAFF	TGCGCCAGCAGCTTGGGGGGACAGGCCGGGGGCACTGAAGCTTTCTTT